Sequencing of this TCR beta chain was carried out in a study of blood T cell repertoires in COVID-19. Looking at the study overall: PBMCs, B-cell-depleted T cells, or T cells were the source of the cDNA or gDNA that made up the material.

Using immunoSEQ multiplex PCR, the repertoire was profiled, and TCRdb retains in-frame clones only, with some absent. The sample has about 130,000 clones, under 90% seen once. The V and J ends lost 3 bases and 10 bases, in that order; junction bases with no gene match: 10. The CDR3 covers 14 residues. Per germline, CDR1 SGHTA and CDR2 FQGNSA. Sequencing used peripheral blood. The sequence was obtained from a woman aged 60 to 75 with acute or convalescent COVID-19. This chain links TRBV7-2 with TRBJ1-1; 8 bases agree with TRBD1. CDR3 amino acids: CASSFRGQGGGAFF. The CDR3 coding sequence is TGTGCCAGCAGCTTTCGCGGACAGGGTGGTGGAGCTTTCTTT.